This TCR beta chain is from a study of shared clonotypes between healthy human individuals. Whole-study context: Donors consisted of a couple of women and three men between 18 and 49.

The study separated CD4+ cells into CD45RA+ naive and CD45RA-negative memory subsets. This clone was seen only once. Only in-frame clones appear in the TCRdb table, and some are missing; sequencing was by immunoSEQ multiplex PCR. The table records about 2.4 million clones, about 92% of them present only once. Input material: naive CD4+ T cells sorted from blood. The subset denotes: CD45RA+ positively selected. This receptor was obtained from a man aged 18 to 35 in good health.

This CDR3 reads CASSPTGESQYF. In DNA, the CDR3 is TGTGCCAGCAGCCCCACAGGAGAGTCGCAGTATTTT. The chain carries TRBV9 and TRBJ2-3; D perhaps matches TRBD1 (5 bases). CDR1 and CDR2 from the germline V gene are SGDLS and YYNGEE. V was trimmed by 4 bases and J by 10 bases, leaving 13 bases between them. The CDR3 length is 12 residues.